Sequencing of this T cell receptor beta chain was carried out in a study of T-cell reconstitution after alpha-beta-depleted transplantation in children. The CDR3 length is 13 residues. V gave up 1 base and J gave up 6 bases, with 6 bases separating them. Preparation of the TCRbeta library involved a method that used unique molecular identifiers. Using its own MiXCR run on the PCR reads, TCRdb lists one record per CDR3 protein. This sample has about 270,000 distinct CDR3 sequences, with 9.5% to 10% found just once. This clonotype was recorded many times. Sequencing was performed on PBMCs from the stem cell graft donor, taken from the stem cell graft. This clonotype originated in a human donor who donated a stem cell graft to a child with SCID. The chain combines TRBV12-3 or TRBV12-4 with TRBJ2-2, with D unclear. The CDR3 DNA follows: TGTGCCAGCAGTTTAGTTGCTGCCGGGGAGCTGTTTTTT. Translated: CASSLVAAGELFF.